This T cell receptor (beta chain) is drawn from a study of blood T cell repertoires in COVID-19. For the study at large: The United States, Italy and Spain supplied acute and convalescent COVID-19 samples. PBMCs, B-cell-depleted T cells, or T cells were the source of the cDNA or gDNA that made up the material.

Only one count was recorded for this clone. Trimming took off 8 bases at V and 0 bases at J, with 11 bases between the two ends. Germline-derived CDR1 and CDR2 are SEHNR and FQNEAQ (reference sequence). This CDR3 is built from 14 residues. In the original processing: Nucleated cell counts were estimated from reference gene primer amplification. The repertoire was sequenced with immunoSEQ multiplex PCR; TCRdb's copy has only in-frame clones and lacks some. V and J calls and clone size follow that table, whereas D and trimming were derived from the DNA. The table includes some 340,000 clones, around 88% detected once.

The chain combines TRBV7-9 with TRBJ1-3, with unresolved D. Sequenced: peripheral blood. The receptor's source is a man younger than 45 with active or convalescent COVID-19. This CDR3 is CASGLGGSGNTIYF. As DNA, the CDR3 is TGTGCCAGCGGACTCGGAGGCTCTGGAAACACCATATATTTT.